This record concerns one T cell receptor beta chain sequence. It was with a sample-barcoded 5' primer and a J-beta primer mix that a second PCR of roughly 6 to 12 cycles was run. One entry per CDR3 protein, called by TCRdb with MiXCR from the 5' RACE reads. The sample has roughly 1.5 million distinct CDR3 sequences; 42% are singletons. This specimen belongs to a study of blood T cells in healthy people across ages. Germline-derived CDR1 and CDR2 are DFQATT and SNEGSKA (reference sequence). There are 11 residues in the CDR3. The chain carries TRBV20-1 and TRBJ2-5; possibly TRBD1 for D (7 bases). Gene TRBJ2-7 matches the end of the DNA better, so the J call may be wrong. The sequenced sample consisted of blood. The receptor was isolated from a woman younger than 35 in good health. The CDR3 nucleotides are TGCAGTGGTCAGGGGGGTCGCGAGCAGTACTTC. Protein sequence: CSGQGGREQYF.